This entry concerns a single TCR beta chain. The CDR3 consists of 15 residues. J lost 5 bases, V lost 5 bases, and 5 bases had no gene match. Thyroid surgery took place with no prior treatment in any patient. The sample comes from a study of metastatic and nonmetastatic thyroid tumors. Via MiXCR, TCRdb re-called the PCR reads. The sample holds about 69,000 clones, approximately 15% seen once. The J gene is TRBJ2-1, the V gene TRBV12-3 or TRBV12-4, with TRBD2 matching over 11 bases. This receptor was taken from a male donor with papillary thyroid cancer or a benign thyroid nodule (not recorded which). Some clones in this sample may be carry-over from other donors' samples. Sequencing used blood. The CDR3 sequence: CASSELAGANNEQFF. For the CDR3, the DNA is TGTGCCAGCAGTGAACTAGCGGGGGCAAACAATGAGCAGTTCTTC.